Below are 5 T cell receptor beta chains sequenced from a single sample in a study of shared clonotypes between healthy human individuals. The assay was immunoSEQ multiplex PCR, and TCRdb's table has in-frame clones only and misses some. This sample has 2 million to 3 million clones; roughly nine tenths occur once, and the top ten carry under 0.15%. The sequenced material came from naive CD4+ T cells sorted from blood. Subset here: CD45RA+ positively selected. The receptor set was obtained from a man aged 18-30 years in good health.

This clone was detected once. This chain links TRBV7-2 with TRBJ2-1; the match to TRBD2 covers 7 bases. This CDR3 is built from 15 residues. The V gene's germline CDR1 is SGHTA and CDR2 FQGNSA. The V and J ends lost 3 bases and 2 bases, in that order; junction bases with no gene match: 4. In DNA form, the CDR3 reads TGTGCCAGCAGCTTCTCTAGCGGAGCCTACAATGAGCAGTTCTTC. Encoded protein: CASSFSSGAYNEQFF. Looking up the rest from reference TRBV7-2 and TRBJ2-1 gives the full variable domain: GAGVSQSPSNKVTEKGKDVELRCDPISGHTALYWYRQSLGQGLEFLIYFQGNSAPDKSGLPSDRFSAERTGGSVSTLTIQRTQQEDSAVYLCASSFSSGAYNEQFFGPGTRLTVL.

This sequence joins TRBV11-2 and TRBJ1-2; D may be TRBD1 (5 bases). From germline, CDR1 is SGHAT and CDR2 FQNNGV. V gave up 5 bases and J gave up 2 bases, with 15 bases separating them. The CDR3 is 15 amino acids. In DNA, the CDR3 is TGTGCCAGCAGCCGAGACAGCAACAAAAACTATGGCTACACCTTC. It encodes CASSRDSNKNYGYTF.

J is TRBJ1-2 and V is TRBV7-2; D unresolved. The CDR3 spans 14 residues. Germline V gene sequence: CDR1 SGHTA, CDR2 FQGNSA. Trimming removed 0 bases from V and 2 bases from J, with 7 bases in between. CDR3 coding DNA: TGTGCCAGCAGCTTAGCAGCGTACAACTATGGCTACACCTTC. Translated, it gives CASSLAAYNYGYTF. Full variable domain (remainder filled in from reference TRBV7-2 and TRBJ1-2): GAGVSQSPSNKVTEKGKDVELRCDPISGHTALYWYRQSLGQGLEFLIYFQGNSAPDKSGLPSDRFSAERTGGSVSTLTIQRTQQEDSAVYLCASSLAAYNYGYTFGSGTRLTVV.

This chain joins TRBV19 and TRBJ2-2; maybe TRBD1 (6 bases). Germline CDR1 and CDR2: LNHDA and SQIVND (reference sequence). CDR3 length equals 11 residues. With 7 bases removed from V and 7 bases from J, the gap between germline ends came to 7 bases. The CDR3 DNA reads as TGTGCCAGTAAAGGGGGCGGGGAGCTGTTTTTT. This translates into CASKGGGELFF.

This sequence joins TRBV11-2 and TRBJ1-1; maybe TRBD1 (6 bases). The CDR3 spans 15 residues. Trimming left V 5 bases short and J 5 bases short, with 18 bases between. Per the germline V gene, CDR1 is SGHAT and CDR2 is FQNNGV. CDR3 nucleotides: TGTGCCAGCAGCACCCAGGGGCCTGAGGGGACTGAAGCTTTCTTT. It is translated as CASSTQGPEGTEAFF.